The source of this TCR beta chain is a study of technical replicates of blood from several donors. Germline CDR1 is MDHEN and CDR2 is SYDVKM. This CDR3 is built from 15 residues. V shed 2 bases and J 8 bases; nucleotides not matched to a gene: 9. Assay: immunoSEQ multiplex PCR; the TCRdb copy retains only in-frame clones and omits some. The repertoire holds about 75,000 clones, with around 97% as singletons. The sequenced material came from T cells isolated from PBMCs. The sequence was obtained from a human donor in good health. The chain recombines TRBV28 with TRBJ2-1; 7 bases are a match to TRBD2. Here the CDR3 reads CASSLRGGSKYEQFF. The CDR3 DNA reads as TGTGCCAGCAGTTTACGGGGCGGGAGTAAATATGAGCAGTTCTTC.